These 13 T cell receptor beta chains were all obtained from the same sample, sequenced in a study of human T cells and chemical hapten exposure. Described time point: patch test 3, about 24 weeks after DPC sensitization. Treatment: therapeutic diphenylcyclopropenone sensitization with weekly scalp DPC. TCRdb re-derived calls from the RACE reads in MiXCR, one entry per CDR3 protein. In the table there are about 82,000 distinct CDR3 sequences, 10% to 15% of which are singletons. The sample consisted of whole blood, taken in connection with sensitization to the hapten diphenylcyclopropenone (DPC). These receptors were taken from a woman aged 45-60 years with alopecia areata. Some clones in this sample may be carry-over from other donors' samples.

There are many counts of this clonotype. V is TRBV10-2 and J is TRBJ2-2; maybe TRBD1 (6 bases). The V gene's germline CDR1 is WSHSY and CDR2 SAAADI. This CDR3 comprises 15 residues. The V end was cut by 9 bases, the J end by 2 bases, with 16 bases between. DNA of the CDR3: TGCGCCAGTAAACAGGGAATAATCAACACCGGGGAGCTGTTTTTT. Its protein product is CASKQGIINTGELFF.

This chain uses TRBV5-1 with TRBJ2-1; TRBD1 agrees at 7 bases. The V gene's germline CDR1 is SGHRS and CDR2 YFSETQ. The length of the CDR3 is 16 residues. The V and J ends lost 4 bases and 7 bases, in that order; junction bases with no gene match: 14. The CDR3 is CASSRSRGGLGNEQFF. The CDR3 DNA reads as TGCGCCAGCAGCAGGTCCCGAGGGGGCTTAGGGAATGAGCAGTTCTTC.

The chain uses TRBV15 and TRBJ2-1, with 11 bases aligning to TRBD2. Germline V gene lookup returns CDR1 LNHNV and CDR2 YYDKDF (reference sequence). J gave up 3 bases and V 2 bases, and 3 bases lay outside the gene matches. The CDR3 has 16 amino acids. CDR3 DNA: TGTGCCACCAGCAGACAAACTAGCGGGGGCTACAATGAGCAGTTCTTC. Translated: CATSRQTSGGYNEQFF.

This clonotype appeared a few times. This chain links TRBV18 with TRBJ1-4; D call uncertain. Per germline, CDR1 KGHSH and CDR2 LQKENI. The CDR3 is 15 amino acids. The V end lost 2 bases, the J end lost 3 bases, and 10 bases lay between the germline ends. The CDR3 nucleotides read TGTGCCAGCTCACCAGGGAGATCTCCTAATGAAAAACTGTTTTTT. Translating gives CASSPGRSPNEKLFF.

This clonotype was picked up many times. The J gene is TRBJ1-3, the V gene TRBV20-1, with D hard to call. The germline V gene has CDR1 DFQATT and CDR2 SNEGSKA (reference sequence). V gave up 3 bases and J gave up 0 bases, with 6 bases separating them. The CDR3 totals 13 residues. The CDR3 here is CSASLSSGNTIYF. The CDR3 DNA reads as TGCAGTGCTAGCCTCAGCTCTGGAAACACCATATATTTT.

This clonotype came up many times. The chain combines TRBV7-9 with TRBJ2-1; 10 nucleotides match TRBD1. Germline loops: CDR1 SEHNR, CDR2 FQNEAQ (reference sequence). There are 17 residues in the CDR3. The V and J ends lost 2 bases and 7 bases, in that order; junction bases with no gene match: 11. As DNA, the CDR3 is TGTGCCAGCAGCTTACTCTCCGGGACAGGGGAGCCAAATGAGCAGTTCTTC. It codes for CASSLLSGTGEPNEQFF.

V and J are TRBV29-1 and TRBJ2-1, with 9 bases identical to TRBD2. The ends lost 5 bases at V and 1 base at J; junction bases unmatched: 6. The CDR3 consists of 15 residues. Germline values: CDR1 SQVTM, CDR2 ANQGSEA. The CDR3 region is CSVRIAGASYNEQFF. In DNA, the CDR3 is TGCAGCGTTAGGATAGCGGGAGCGTCCTACAATGAGCAGTTCTTC.

This clonotype was recorded at least ten times. This chain joins TRBV7-6 and TRBJ2-3, with TRBD2 identical over 13 bases. Losses at the gene ends were 5 bases for V and 0 bases for J; bases not matched to a gene: 11. CDR1 is SGHVS and CDR2 is FNYEAQ in the germline V gene. CDR3 length: 19 amino acids. CDR3: CASSHGLAGEIASTDTQYF. CDR3 nucleotides: TGTGCCAGCAGCCACGGACTAGCGGGAGAGATTGCGAGCACAGATACGCAGTATTTT.

In its sample, this clonotype was seen many times. CDR3 protein: CASSLQGGEQYF. Written as DNA, the CDR3 is TGTGCCAGCAGCCTGCAAGGCGGCGAGCAGTACTTC. The V gene is TRBV9, the J gene TRBJ2-7, with D unclear. Germline-derived CDR1 and CDR2 are SGDLS and YYNGEE. The CDR3 contains 12 residues. The V end lost 4 bases, the J end lost 6 bases, and 11 bases lay between the germline ends.

The chain joins TRBV5-4 to TRBJ2-7; tentative D call: TRBD2 (5 bases). Germline V gives CDR1 SGHNT, CDR2 YYREEE (reference sequence). The V gene lost 4 bases and the J gene lost 4 bases, with 12 bases spanning the gap. The CDR3 has 13 residues. This chain's CDR3 is CASSISAGYEQYF. The CDR3 DNA reads as TGTGCCAGCAGCATATCCGCGGGTTACGAGCAGTACTTC.

The table lists this clonotype with many counts. The rearrangement joins TRBV6-5 to TRBJ2-7, with D perhaps matching TRBD1 (6 bases). V dropped 0 bases and J dropped 6 bases, with 12 bases sitting between them. The CDR3 totals 14 residues. The germline V gene has CDR1 MNHEY and CDR2 SVGAGI. The CDR3 protein is CASSYSTGMGEQYF. The CDR3 DNA follows: TGTGCCAGCAGTTACTCTACAGGGATGGGCGAGCAGTACTTC.

The table lists this clonotype with a few counts. The CDR3 sequence is CASSLTAGNEQFF. CDR3 nucleotides: TGCGCCAGCAGCCTTACGGCCGGAAATGAGCAGTTCTTC. V usage is TRBV5-1 and J usage is TRBJ2-1; D gene unclear. This CDR3 is built from 13 residues. V gave up 4 bases and J gave up 7 bases, with 12 bases separating them. Germline V lookup: CDR1 SGHRS, CDR2 YFSETQ.

This clonotype was detected many times. This chain connects TRBV6-6 to TRBJ2-5, with D perhaps TRBD1 or TRBD2 (6 bases each). The V gene's germline CDR1 is MNHNY and CDR2 SVGAGI (reference sequence). The CDR3 runs 13 residues. Trimming took off 8 bases at V and 5 bases at J, with 15 bases between the two ends. CDR3 loop: CASWWGASETQYF. CDR3 DNA: TGTGCCAGCTGGTGGGGGGCTTCGGAGACCCAGTACTTC.